This T cell receptor beta chain was sequenced in a study of breast tumors, draining lymph nodes, adjacent tissues. Study results and limitations: Tumor TCR diversity was below lymph nodes but above nontumor tissue. Most tumor T cells seemingly derive from lymph node, then expand in tumor. The lymph node origin of tumor T cells was framed as consistent with a hypothesis, not demonstrated. Tumor and nontumor repertoires were significantly more similar in luminal-like than in basal-like breast cancer.

Per the germline V gene, CDR1 is LNHDA and CDR2 is SQIVND (reference sequence). Trimming removed 6 bases from V and 1 base from J, with 13 bases in between. This CDR3 comprises 15 residues. TCRdb reanalysed the multiplex PCR reads using MiXCR and keeps one entry per CDR3 protein. The sample includes 55,000 to 75,000 distinct CDR3 sequences, roughly 44% of them seen just once. This clonotype was found many times. Its antigen is not identified. The clonotype was recovered from a female donor with breast cancer. Some clones in this sample may be carry-over from other donors' samples. This rearrangement joins TRBV19 to TRBJ1-3; a weak D match, TRBD1 (6 bases). Sample: breast tumor tissue. For the CDR3, the DNA is TGTGCCAGTAGCCCAGTTGACAGGTCTGGAAACACCATATATTTT. It encodes CASSPVDRSGNTIYF. The variable domain in full, with the rest retrieved from reference TRBV19 and TRBJ1-3, is DGGITQSPKYLFRKEGQNVTLSCEQNLNHDAMYWYRQDPGQGLRLIYYSQIVNDFQKGDIAEGYSVSREKKESFPLTVTSAQKNPTAFYLCASSPVDRSGNTIYFGEGSWLTVV.